The 21 T cell receptor beta chains below all came from one sample that was sequenced in a study of blood T cells in healthy people across ages. Through a sample-barcoded 5' primer and a J-beta primer mix, a second PCR was run for roughly 6 to 12 cycles. TCRdb recomputed calls from the 5' RACE reads with MiXCR, one row per CDR3 protein. This table has 1.2 million to 1.5 million distinct CDR3 sequences, about 43% appearing once. Sequenced material: blood. The receptor source for this set is a woman younger than 30 in good health.

V is TRBV7-3 and J is TRBJ2-3; 11 bases are shared with TRBD2. The CDR3 is 16 residues long. V shed 4 bases and J 5 bases; nucleotides not matched to a gene: 8. Germline V lookup: CDR1 SGHTA, CDR2 FQGTGA. Here the CDR3 reads CASSSILAGGGDTQYF. The CDR3, as DNA: TGTGCCAGCAGCTCGATCCTAGCGGGGGGTGGAGATACGCAGTATTTT. Drawing the rest from reference TRBV7-3 and TRBJ2-3, the complete variable domain is GAGVSQTPSNKVTEKGKYVELRCDPISGHTALYWYRQSLGQGPEFLIYFQGTGAADDSGLPNDRFFAVRPEGSVSTLKIQRTERGDSAVYLCASSSILAGGGDTQYFGPGTRLTVL.

This sequence joins TRBV2 and TRBJ2-3; TRBD2 might be the D (5 bases). Between the trimmed V and J ends, which lost 8 bases and 7 bases, there was a span of 16 bases. Germline CDR1 SNHLY, CDR2 FYNNEI. This CDR3 has 13 amino acids. The CDR3 DNA reads as TGTGCCAGCGCGGGTTCCAGAACCTATACGCAGTATTTT. Translated, it gives CASAGSRTYTQYF.

This sequence joins TRBV21-1 and TRBJ2-5; the table's TRBD1 call for D was not verified on the DNA. TRBV21-1 is given as a pseudogene. The CDR3 is 15 amino acids. CDR3 loop: CASTKPDRPQETQYF. CDR3 DNA: TGTGCCAGCACTAAACCGGACAGGCCTCAGGAGACCCAGTACTTC.

The chain carries TRBV29-1 and TRBJ2-2, with a possible D match to TRBD2 (7 bases). The CDR3 is made up of 16 amino acids. V was pared by 4 bases and J by 4 bases, with 19 bases between. The germline CDR1 and CDR2 sequences are SQVTM and ANQGSEA. The CDR3 region is CSVVGIGGLGTGELFF. Written as DNA, the CDR3 is TGCAGCGTTGTAGGAATCGGGGGGCTGGGCACCGGGGAGCTGTTTTTT.

Many counts were recorded for this clonotype. J is TRBJ1-6 and V is TRBV6-6, with no clear D. CDR1 is MNHNY, CDR2 SVGAGI, per germline (reference sequence). Trimming shortened V by 5 bases and J by 7 bases, and 9 bases separated the two germline ends. This CDR3 has 13 amino acids. The CDR3 DNA reads as TGTGCCAGCAGTCCCCTCGGAAATTCACCCCTCCACTTT. It encodes CASSPLGNSPLHF.

The chain recombines TRBV6-6 with TRBJ2-3, with 7 bases fitting TRBD2. Per germline, CDR1 MNHNY and CDR2 SVGAGI (reference sequence). Trimming at V came to 4 bases and at J to 3 bases, leaving 4 bases not matched to a gene. There are 14 residues in the CDR3. CDR3 amino acids: CASSSAGATDTQYF. CDR3 DNA: TGTGCCAGCAGTTCCGCGGGAGCAACAGATACGCAGTATTTT.

The J gene is TRBJ2-1, the V gene TRBV7-2; D is perhaps TRBD2 (6 bases). Germline V gene sequence: CDR1 SGHTA, CDR2 FQGNSA. The CDR3 is made up of 15 amino acids. V gave up 5 bases and J gave up 2 bases, with 13 bases separating them. DNA of the CDR3: TGTGCCAGCAGCGAGGGACTTACGCCCTACAATGAGCAGTTCTTC. This codes for CASSEGLTPYNEQFF.

This chain links TRBV4-2 with TRBJ2-3, with 8 bases that match TRBD2. This CDR3 has 16 residues. Germline V gene lookup returns CDR1 LGHNA and CDR2 YNFKEQ. J was trimmed by 2 bases and V by 4 bases; bases with no gene match: 8. The CDR3 spells CASSRELSGATDTQYF. Here the CDR3 DNA reads TGTGCCAGCAGCCGAGAGCTTAGCGGGGCCACAGATACGCAGTATTTT.

The chain joins TRBV4-2 to TRBJ1-1; D is possibly TRBD1 (6 bases). The germline CDR1 and CDR2 sequences are LGHNA and YNFKEQ. This CDR3 comprises 16 residues. With 2 bases removed from V and 3 bases from J, the gap between germline ends came to 16 bases. In nucleotides, the CDR3 is TGTGCCAGCAGCCAAAGCGAGGGGGGCCGGCACACTGAAGCTTTCTTT. Protein product: CASSQSEGGRHTEAFF.

The sample holds a few counts of this clonotype. The gene calls are TRBV6-5 and TRBJ1-2; TRBD1 agrees at 7 bases. Germline CDR1 reads MNHEY; CDR2 reads SVGAGI. Losses at the gene ends were 2 bases for V and 7 bases for J; bases not matched to a gene: 4. The CDR3 totals 13 residues. This chain's CDR3 is CASSYGTGVGYTF. The CDR3 nucleotides are TGTGCCAGCAGTTACGGAACAGGGGTTGGCTACACCTTC.

The genes are TRBV12-3 or TRBV12-4 and TRBJ2-3, with D perhaps being TRBD1 or TRBD2 (5 bases each). V shed 7 bases and J shed 5 bases, with 19 bases lying between them. The CDR3 runs to 15 residues. CDR3 protein: CASIERAGTQDTQYF. The CDR3 DNA follows: TGTGCCAGCATAGAACGGGCAGGGACGCAAGATACGCAGTATTTT.

The chain couples TRBV5-1 to TRBJ2-1; 9 nucleotides line up with TRBD2. The CDR3 has 17 amino acids. Germline V gene sequence: CDR1 SGHRS, CDR2 YFSETQ. The V gene end was trimmed by 4 bases and the J gene end by 7 bases; junction bases not matched to a gene: 15. The DNA for the CDR3 is TGCGCCAGCAGCCTTTCCTGGAGCGGGGGGCCGGGGAATGAGCAGTTCTTC. Its translation: CASSLSWSGGPGNEQFF.

Only a few counts were recorded for this clonotype. The V and J genes are TRBV5-1 and TRBJ1-1; D not certain. V dropped 0 bases and J dropped 8 bases, with 11 bases sitting between them. The V gene's germline CDR1 is SGHRS and CDR2 YFSETQ. The CDR3 runs 13 residues. CDR3 protein: CASSLVTYSEAFF. The CDR3, as DNA: TGCGCCAGCAGCTTGGTGACGTATTCCGAAGCTTTCTTT.

This clonotype was seen a few times. The chain carries TRBV6-1 and TRBJ1-1; D gene unclear. The V gene's germline CDR1 is MNHNS and CDR2 SASEGT. CDR3 size: 14 residues. V was trimmed by 3 bases and J by 0 bases, leaving 8 bases between them. The CDR3 DNA reads TGTGCCAGCAGTGAGGAGATCCTGAACACTGAAGCTTTCTTT. Translation gives CASSEEILNTEAFF.

This clonotype appeared a few times. V gene TRBV20-1 combines with J gene TRBJ2-7; perhaps TRBD1 as D (6 bases). The V end lost 0 bases, the J end lost 2 bases, and 11 bases lay between the germline ends. In germline, CDR1 is DFQATT, CDR2 SNEGSKA (reference sequence). The CDR3 runs to 14 residues. CDR3 sequence reads: CSARDLRGTYEQYF. The CDR3 nucleotides read TGCAGTGCTAGAGATCTTAGGGGGACCTACGAGCAGTACTTC.

The J gene is TRBJ2-7, the V gene TRBV3-1; D not certain. Deletions cut 5 bases from V and 7 bases from J, with 12 bases between. The CDR3 contains 12 residues. CDR1 and CDR2 from the germline V gene are LGHDT and YNNKEL (reference sequence). The chain's CDR3 is CASSTLGNEQYF. The CDR3 DNA reads TGTGCCAGCAGCACCCTGGGCAATGAGCAGTACTTC.

This chain connects TRBV10-2 to TRBJ2-3; TRBD2 agrees at 9 bases. CDR1 is WSHSY and CDR2 is SAAADI in the germline V gene. V lost 0 bases to trimming and J lost 5 bases; unmatched junction nucleotides: 0. The CDR3 runs 14 residues. CDR3 sequence reads: CASSESLAGDTQYF. The CDR3 bases are TGCGCCAGCAGTGAGTCACTAGCGGGAGATACGCAGTATTTT.

The V call is TRBV3-1, the J call TRBJ2-1; 9 bases match TRBD1. The J call may be wrong; the DNA end is better matched by TRBJ2-7. The CDR3 has 15 residues. Germline loops: CDR1 LGHDT, CDR2 YNNKEL (reference sequence). CDR3 region: CASSPHRGRSYEQYF. The CDR3 DNA reads as TGTGCCAGCAGCCCGCACAGGGGGCGATCCTACGAGCAGTACTTC.

The chain couples TRBV7-2 to TRBJ2-3; 8 bases agree with TRBD1. CDR1 and CDR2 from the germline V gene are SGHTA and FQGNSA. The CDR3 spans 15 residues. V lost 4 bases to trimming and J lost 3 bases; unmatched junction nucleotides: 6. CDR3 nucleotide sequence: TGTGCCAGCAGCTCTCGACAGGGGTGGACAGATACGCAGTATTTT. This sequence encodes CASSSRQGWTDTQYF.

J is TRBJ2-1 and V is TRBV5-1, with 14 bases aligning to TRBD2. CDR3 length: 15 residues. The germline V gene has CDR1 SGHRS and CDR2 YFSETQ. J gave up 6 bases and V 4 bases, and 3 bases lay outside the gene matches. CDR3 loop: CASSGTSGGPNEQFF. CDR3 coding DNA: TGCGCCAGCAGCGGGACTAGCGGGGGTCCCAATGAGCAGTTCTTC. Using reference TRBV5-1 and TRBJ2-1 for the parts outside the CDR3, the full variable domain is KAGVTQTPRYLIKTRGQQVTLSCSPISGHRSVSWYQQTPGQGLQFLFEYFSETQRNKGNFPGRFSGRQFSNSRSEMNVSTLELGDSALYLCASSGTSGGPNEQFFGPGTRLTVL.

The rearrangement uses TRBV28 and TRBJ2-7; tentative D call: TRBD1 (6 bases). The CDR3 runs 13 residues. CDR1 is MDHEN and CDR2 is SYDVKM in the germline V gene. V lost 4 bases and J lost 6, with 13 bases in between. The CDR3 region has the DNA TGTGCCAGCAGTTACAGGGTCCCCCTCGAGCAGTACTTC. Protein product: CASSYRVPLEQYF.